The present entry profiles one T cell receptor beta chain with its context. The target antigen is unknown. The data derive from a study of OX40 agonist ivuxolimab in advanced cancers. Study at large: The patients got ivuxolimab, which is an agonistic anti-OX40 (CD134) antibody. Three partial responders included one hepatocellular carcinoma patient and two cutaneous melanoma patients.

Study results and caveats: CD4+ and CD8+ T cells in blood underwent clonal expansion by week 6 at 0.1 to 3.0 mg/kg. Certain nonresponders likewise exhibited a low normalized T-cell clonal expansion.

Profiled with immunoSEQ multiplex PCR; TCRdb holds only in-frame clones, not every one. The profile covers fewer than 70,000 clones, with more than 70% appearing a single time and 5% to 6.5% taken by the ten largest. The CDR3 length is 11 residues. J was trimmed by 11 bases and V by 8 bases; bases with no gene match: 7. From germline, CDR1 is MDHEN and CDR2 SYDVKM. This TCR derives from an adult with an advanced solid tumor such as melanoma, head and neck, liver or kidney cancer. The material sequenced was CD4+ or CD8+ T cells sorted from blood, taken in a trial of the OX40 agonist ivuxolimab. The chain combines TRBV28 with TRBJ1-1; 8 nucleotides match TRBD1. CDR3 nucleotides: TGTGCCAGCTACGAGACAGGGGTGGCTTTCTTT. Translating it yields CASYETGVAFF.